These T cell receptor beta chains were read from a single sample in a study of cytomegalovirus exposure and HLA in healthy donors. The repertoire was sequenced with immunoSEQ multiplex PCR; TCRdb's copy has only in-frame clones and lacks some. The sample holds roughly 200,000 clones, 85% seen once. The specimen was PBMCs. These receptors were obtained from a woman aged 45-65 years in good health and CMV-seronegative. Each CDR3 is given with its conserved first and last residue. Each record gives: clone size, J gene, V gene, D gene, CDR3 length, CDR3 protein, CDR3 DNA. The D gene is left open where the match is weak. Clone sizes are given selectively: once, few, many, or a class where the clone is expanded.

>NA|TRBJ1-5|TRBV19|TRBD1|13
CASRDRGFQPQHF
TGTGCCAGTAGGGACAGGGGGTTTCAGCCCCAGCATTTT
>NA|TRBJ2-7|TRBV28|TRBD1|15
CASRLTGDAAYEQYF
TGTGCCAGCAGACTGACAGGGGATGCCGCCTACGAGCAGTACTTC
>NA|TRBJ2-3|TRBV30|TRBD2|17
CAWSRGVWRGSTDTQYF
TGTGCCTGGAGCCGGGGGGTCTGGCGGGGGAGCACAGATACGCAGTATTTT
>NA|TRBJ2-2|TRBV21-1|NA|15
CASSARLSNTGELFF
TGTGCCAGCAGCGCCAGGCTGTCGAACACCGGGGAGCTGTTTTTT
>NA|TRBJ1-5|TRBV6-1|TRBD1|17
CASSGEDRGRKGQPQHF
TGTGCCAGCAGTGGAGAGGACAGGGGGCGCAAGGGTCAGCCCCAGCATTTT
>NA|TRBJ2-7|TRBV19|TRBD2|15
CASSRGLAGVLEQYF
TGTGCCAGTTCCAGGGGCCTAGCGGGAGTTCTCGAGCAGTACTTC
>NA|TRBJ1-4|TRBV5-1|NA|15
CASSSGDRSNEKLFF
TGCGCCAGCAGCTCTGGCGACAGGTCTAATGAAAAACTGTTTTTT
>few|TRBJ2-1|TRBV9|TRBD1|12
CASSDRGNEQFF
TGTGCCAGCAGCGACAGGGGGAATGAGCAGTTCTTC
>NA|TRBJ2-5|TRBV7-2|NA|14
CASSRYRDQETQYF
TGTGCCAGCAGCCGCTACAGGGACCAAGAGACCCAGTACTTC
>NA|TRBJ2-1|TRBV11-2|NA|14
CASSLVRSDNEQFF
TGTGCCAGCAGCTTAGTTCGTAGCGACAATGAGCAGTTCTTC
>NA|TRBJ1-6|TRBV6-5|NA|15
CASSYQGSGFSPLHF
TGTGCCAGCAGTTACCAGGGCAGCGGGTTTTCACCCCTCCACTTT
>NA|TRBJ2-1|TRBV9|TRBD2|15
CASSVGGRAYNEQFF
TGTGCCAGCAGCGTGGGAGGGAGGGCCTACAATGAGCAGTTCTTC
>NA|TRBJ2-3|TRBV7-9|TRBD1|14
CASSLQGAGDTQYF
TGTGCCAGCAGCTTACAGGGGGCAGGAGATACGCAGTATTTT
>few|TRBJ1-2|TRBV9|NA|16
CASSARNRANNYGYTF
TGTGCCAGCAGCGCCCGTAACAGGGCAAATAACTATGGCTACACCTTC
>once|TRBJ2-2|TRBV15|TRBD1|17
CATSRDPTGSFSGELFF
TGTGCCACCAGCAGAGATCCGACAGGGTCTTTTTCCGGGGAGCTGTTTTTT
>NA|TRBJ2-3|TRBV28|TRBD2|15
CASSLRESGTDTQYF
TGTGCCAGCAGTTTGCGGGAGTCGGGCACAGATACGCAGTATTTT
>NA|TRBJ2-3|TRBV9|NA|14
CASSVVGLTDTQYF
TGTGCCAGCAGCGTAGTGGGACTTACAGATACGCAGTATTTT
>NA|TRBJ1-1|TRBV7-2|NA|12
CASSRQQGEAFF
TGTGCCAGCAGCCGACAACAGGGTGAAGCTTTCTTT
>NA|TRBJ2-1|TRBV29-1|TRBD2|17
CSVGGLAGGSSYNEQFF
TGCAGCGTGGGGGGACTAGCGGGAGGGTCGTCTTACAATGAGCAGTTCTTC
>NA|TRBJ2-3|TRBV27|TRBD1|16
CASSPWTGGSTDTQYF
TGTGCCAGCAGTCCCTGGACAGGGGGCTCCACAGATACGCAGTATTTT
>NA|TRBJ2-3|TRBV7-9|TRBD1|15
CASSATRGQADTQYF
TGTGCCAGCAGCGCCACCAGGGGGCAGGCAGATACGCAGTATTTT
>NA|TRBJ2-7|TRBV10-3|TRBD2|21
CAISDGLEQGLAGGSSYEQYF
TGTGCCATCAGTGATGGACTAGAGCAGGGACTAGCGGGAGGTAGCTCCTACGAGCAGTACTTC
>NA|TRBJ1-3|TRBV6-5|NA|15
CASTSTERFGNTIYF
TGTGCCAGCACAAGTACGGAGCGTTTTGGAAACACCATATATTTT
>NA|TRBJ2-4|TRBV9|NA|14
CASSPQTGENIQYF
TGTGCCAGCAGCCCCCAGACAGGAGAAAACATTCAGTACTTC
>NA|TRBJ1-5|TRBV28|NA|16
CASTLSGVPGNQPQHF
TGTGCCAGCACCCTGTCGGGGGTCCCCGGCAATCAGCCCCAGCATTTT
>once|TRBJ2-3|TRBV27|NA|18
CASSLRRSLGYPTDTQYF
TGTGCCAGCAGTCTGAGACGGAGCCTTGGATATCCCACAGATACGCAGTATTTT
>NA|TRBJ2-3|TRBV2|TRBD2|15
CASTMGLVSTDTQYF
TGTGCCAGCACCATGGGACTAGTGAGCACAGATACGCAGTATTTT
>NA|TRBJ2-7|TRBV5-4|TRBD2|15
CASSFRGTSAYEQYF
TGTGCCAGCAGCTTCCGGGGGACTAGTGCCTACGAGCAGTACTTC
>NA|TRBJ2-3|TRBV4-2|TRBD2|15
CASSRGLAGTDTQYF
TGTGCCAGCAGCCGAGGACTAGCGGGAACAGATACGCAGTATTTT
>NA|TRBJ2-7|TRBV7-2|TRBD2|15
CASSPGTSGNYEQYF
TGTGCCAGCAGCCCCGGGACTAGCGGAAACTACGAGCAGTACTTC
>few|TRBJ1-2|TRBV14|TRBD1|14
CASSTQQGAGGYTF
TGTGCCAGCAGTACCCAACAGGGGGCTGGAGGCTACACCTTC
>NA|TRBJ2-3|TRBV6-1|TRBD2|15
CASSRGAGGADTQYF
TGTGCCAGCAGTCGGGGGGCGGGAGGGGCAGATACGCAGTATTTT
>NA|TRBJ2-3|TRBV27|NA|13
CASSLSQGDTQYF
TGTGCCAGCAGTTTATCCCAGGGAGATACGCAGTATTTT
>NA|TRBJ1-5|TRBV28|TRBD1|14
CASSLRTGVQPQHF
TGTGCCAGCAGTTTAAGGACAGGGGTTCAGCCCCAGCATTTT
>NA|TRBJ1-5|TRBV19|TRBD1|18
CASSTQTGTGKGNQPQHF
TGTGCCAGTAGTACCCAAACCGGGACAGGGAAGGGCAATCAGCCCCAGCATTTT
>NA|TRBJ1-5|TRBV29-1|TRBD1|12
CSVGTGSQPQHF
TGCAGCGTTGGGACAGGGAGTCAGCCCCAGCATTTT
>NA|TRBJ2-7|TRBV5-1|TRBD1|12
CASSWTGDEQYF
TGCGCCAGCAGCTGGACAGGGGACGAGCAGTACTTC
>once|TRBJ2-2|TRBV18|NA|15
CASSQQGSGTGELFF
TGTGCCAGCTCCCAACAGGGATCAGGCACCGGGGAGCTGTTTTTT
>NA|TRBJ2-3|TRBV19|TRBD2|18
CASSRGRLAGGPADTQYF
TGTGCCAGTAGTCGGGGGCGCCTAGCGGGAGGCCCCGCAGATACGCAGTATTTT
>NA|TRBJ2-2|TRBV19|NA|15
CASSIVAANTGELFF
TGTGCCAGTAGTATTGTAGCGGCGAACACCGGGGAGCTGTTTTTT
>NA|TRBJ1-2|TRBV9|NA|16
CASSVANFGADYGYTF
TGTGCCAGCAGCGTAGCTAACTTTGGGGCGGACTATGGCTACACCTTC
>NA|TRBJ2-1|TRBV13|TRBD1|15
CASSSGQGTYNEQFF
TGTGCCAGCAGCTCCGGACAGGGAACCTACAATGAGCAGTTCTTC
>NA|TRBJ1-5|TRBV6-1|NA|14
CASSEALAYQPQHF
TGTGCCAGCAGTGAAGCATTAGCTTATCAGCCCCAGCATTTT
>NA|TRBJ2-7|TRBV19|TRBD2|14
CASSISGSFYEQYF
TGTGCCAGTAGTATTAGCGGGAGTTTCTACGAGCAGTACTTC
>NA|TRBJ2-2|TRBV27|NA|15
CASSLSTGSPRELFF
TGTGCCAGCAGTTTATCTACCGGGAGTCCCCGGGAGCTGTTTTTT
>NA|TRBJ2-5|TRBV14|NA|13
CASSQGETWTQYF
TGTGCCAGCAGCCAAGGCGAGACTTGGACCCAGTACTTC
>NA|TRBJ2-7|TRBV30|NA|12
CAWSKQIYEQYF
TGTGCCTGGAGTAAACAGATCTACGAGCAGTACTTC
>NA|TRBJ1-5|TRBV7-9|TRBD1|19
CASSLEFGLGDRRISPQHF
TGTGCCAGCAGCTTGGAATTCGGTTTGGGGGACAGACGAATCAGCCCCCAGCATTTT
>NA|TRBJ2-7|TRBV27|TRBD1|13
CASSTGQGYEQYF
TGTGCCAGCAGTACAGGACAGGGCTACGAGCAGTACTTC
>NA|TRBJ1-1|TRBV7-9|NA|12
CASSYTNTEAFF
TGTGCCAGCAGCTACACGAACACTGAAGCTTTCTTT
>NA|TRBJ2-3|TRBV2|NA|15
CASSPALAVADTQYF
TGTGCCAGCAGTCCCGCTCTCGCGGTAGCGGATACGCAGTATTTT
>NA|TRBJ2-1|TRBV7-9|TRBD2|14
CASSLRLADNEQFF
TGTGCCAGCAGCCTCCGACTAGCGGACAATGAGCAGTTCTTC
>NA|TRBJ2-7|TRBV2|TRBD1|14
CASRRTGSFYEQYF
TGTGCCAGCAGACGGACAGGTAGCTTCTACGAGCAGTACTTC
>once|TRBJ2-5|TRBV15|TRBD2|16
CATSVPGTSGKETQYF
TGTGCCACCAGCGTCCCCGGGACTAGCGGAAAAGAGACCCAGTACTTC
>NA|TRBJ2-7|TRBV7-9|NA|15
CASSYVRDLAYEQYF
TGTGCCAGCAGCTACGTCCGGGATCTGGCATACGAGCAGTACTTC
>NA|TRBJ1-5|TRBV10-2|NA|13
CASSGQLNQPQHF
TGCGCCAGCAGTGGACAGTTGAATCAGCCCCAGCATTTT
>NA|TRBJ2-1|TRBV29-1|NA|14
CSVLRDIRYNEQFF
TGCAGCGTTTTACGGGACATACGCTACAATGAGCAGTTCTTC